This record covers a single TCR beta chain. Antigen specificity is unknown. RNA transcripts provided the template for amplifying TCR beta CDR3 regions. The library came from an HTBI-primed first-round RT-PCR and a second-round multiplex PCR. Using its own MiXCR run on the multiplex PCR reads, TCRdb lists one record per CDR3 protein. The sample records about 1.2 million distinct CDR3 sequences, 36% being singletons. The CDR3 length is 15 residues. From germline, CDR1 is GTSNPN and CDR2 SVGIG (reference sequence). The J segment lost 5 bases and the V segment lost 2 bases, leaving 6 bases of the junction unmatched. The data were taken from a study of Graves' ophthalmopathy and Graves' hyperthyroidism. Overall study results and limits: Blood contained most expanded thyroid clonotypes exceeding 0.001 frequency.

Sequences were obtained from peripheral blood or thyroid tissue (not recorded which). V usage is TRBV30 and J usage is TRBJ2-2; 9 bases map to TRBD2. The receptor's source is an adult man with Graves' hyperthyroidism. In nucleotides, the CDR3 is TGTGCCTGGAGTCCGCGGGAGGGCTGGACCGGGGAGCTGTTTTTT. Translating gives CAWSPREGWTGELFF.